The table lists the clone carrying this T cell receptor beta chain with many counts. The antigen is not known. This CDR3 region has 15 residues. V gave up 2 bases and J gave up 7 bases; unmatched junction bases: 8. In germline, CDR1 is SGHTA, CDR2 FQGTGA. TCRdb processed the reads anew with MiXCR; each CDR3 protein has one entry. The sample has about 770,000 distinct CDR3 sequences; around 29% are singletons. This record belongs to a study of T cell repertoires in cytomegalovirus infection. Study at large: The public TCR beta signatures pointed to both CMV infection and matching HLA type.

The material was cultured CD8+ T cells from PBMCs, obtained from culture after CMV antigen stimulation. This receptor was obtained from a human donor in good health (CMV status not recorded). Some clones in this sample may be carry-over from other donors' samples. The J gene is TRBJ2-1, the V gene TRBV7-3, with TRBD1 identical over 7 bases. The CDR3 coding sequence is TGTGCCAGCAGCTTAGACAGGGAGAGAGGTAATGAGCAGTTCTTC. Translating gives CASSLDRERGNEQFF.